This is a list of T cell receptor beta chains from one sample in a study of regulatory T cells in long-lasting Graves disease. TCRdb fed the multiplex PCR reads into MiXCR, producing one record per CDR3 protein. The top ten clones hold around 50% of a sample with some 280,000 distinct CDR3 sequences, around 20% of them seen once. This material consisted of peripheral blood mononuclear cells (PBMCs), taken when the disease was refractory, from a patient treated with antithyroid drugs. The receptors come from a female donor with Graves disease. Each CDR3 is given with its conserved first and last residue. A D gene is named only where the DNA matches it firmly. Size is stated for part of the rows, as once, few or many counts, or as a class when the clone is expanded.

CDR3: CASSVAFSYNEQFF; DNA: TGTGCCAGCAGCGTAGCGTTCTCCTACAATGAGCAGTTCTTC; V: TRBV9; size: few; D: -; J: TRBJ2-1
CDR3: CASPTGGLYGYTF; DNA: TGTGCTAGCCCGACAGGGGGTCTCTATGGCTACACCTTC; V: TRBV7-7; size: -; D: TRBD1; J: TRBJ1-2
CDR3: CSVQGDPNTEAFF; DNA: TGCAGTGTACAAGGGGATCCGAACACTGAAGCTTTCTTT; V: TRBV20-1; size: -; D: -; J: TRBJ1-1
CDR3: CASSLGRASGRPYEQYF; DNA: TGTGCCAGCAGCTTAGGTAGGGCTAGCGGGAGACCATACGAGCAGTACTTC; V: TRBV13; size: -; D: TRBD2; J: TRBJ2-7
CDR3: CASSLAGGSHEQYF; DNA: TGTGCCAGCAGCCTAGCGGGAGGAAGCCACGAGCAGTACTTC; V: TRBV27; size: many; D: TRBD2; J: TRBJ2-7
CDR3: CASSLPGPRDTDTQYF; DNA: TGCGCCAGCAGCTTACCCGGCCCCCGGGACACAGATACGCAGTATTTT; V: TRBV5-1; size: -; D: -; J: TRBJ2-3
CDR3: CASSWDRNIQYF; DNA: TGTGCCAGCAGTTGGGACAGGAACATTCAGTACTTC; V: TRBV28; size: many; D: TRBD1; J: TRBJ2-4
CDR3: CASSGAASYEQYF; DNA: TGTGCCAGCAGTGGAGCGGCCTCCTACGAGCAGTACTTC; V: TRBV28; size: -; D: -; J: TRBJ2-7
CDR3: CASRRMANTGAFF; DNA: TGTGCCAGTAGGCGGATGGCGAACACTGGAGCTTTCTTT; V: TRBV19; size: -; D: -; J: TRBJ1-1
CDR3: CSAADRASYEQYF; DNA: TGCAGTGCTGCGGACAGGGCGTCCTACGAGCAGTACTTC; V: TRBV20-1; size: many; D: TRBD1; J: TRBJ2-7
CDR3: CSAVGGSKNTEAFF; DNA: TGCAGCGCCGTGGGGGGCAGCAAGAACACTGAAGCTTTCTTT; V: TRBV29-1; size: few; D: -; J: TRBJ1-1
CDR3: CSASPNYGYTF; DNA: TGCAGTGCTAGCCCCAATTATGGCTACACCTTC; V: TRBV20-1; size: many; D: -; J: TRBJ1-2
CDR3: CASSRTSGGTGGETQYF; DNA: TGTGCCAGCAGTCGGACTAGCGGGGGGACCGGGGGAGAGACCCAGTACTTC; V: TRBV6-1; size: -; D: TRBD2; J: TRBJ2-5
CDR3: CASSPGQTTYGYTF; DNA: TGTGCCAGCAGTCCGGGACAGACGACATATGGCTACACCTTC; V: TRBV12-3/TRBV12-4; size: many; D: TRBD1; J: TRBJ1-2